This T cell receptor beta chain comes out of a study of Ad26.COV2.S vaccination and SARS-CoV-2 variants. Overall study findings and caveats: People given the vaccine had a wider spike-specific TCR breadth than placebo recipients did.

Worth noting for this clone: Antigen: not known.

Treatment in this sample: over 15 received Ad26.COV2.S at low or high dose, single or two shots; about 5 received placebo; per-sample allocation not given. Material that was analyzed had been drawn on day 63 after the first vaccine or placebo injection. Trimming removed 5 bases from V and 2 bases from J; junction bases left unmatched: 6. In germline, CDR1 is MGHDK, CDR2 SYGVNS. The CDR3 has 15 residues. Data came from immunoSEQ multiplex PCR; TCRdb stores just in-frame clones and leaves some out. The repertoire holds hundreds of thousands of clones, roughly 90% seen once, with roughly 1.5% in the top ten.

The clonotype was recovered from a person between 18 and 60 years old who received the Ad26.COV2.S COVID-19 vaccine or a placebo. The sequenced sample was peripheral blood, obtained in a trial of Ad26.COV2.S vaccine versus placebo. The V gene is TRBV25-1, the J gene TRBJ1-2; 9 positions agree with TRBD1. This CDR3 reads CASSLAGQGNYGYTF. In nucleotides, the CDR3 is TGTGCCAGCAGTCTAGCCGGACAGGGGAACTATGGCTACACCTTC.